Listed below are T cell receptor beta chains from one sample, sequenced in a study of shared clonotypes between healthy human individuals. Repertoires were generated with immunoSEQ multiplex PCR, while TCRdb's copy carries only in-frame clones and drops some. This sample has about 2 million clones, with 95% found just once. Material for sequencing was naive CD4+ T cells sorted from blood. The receptors derive from a young man in good health. The CDR3 runs from the conserved cysteine through the conserved F or W. The D gene is left open where the match is weak. Expanded clones get a size class; other rows say once, few or many, or leave the size out.

clone_size j_call d_call v_call cdr3_nt cdr3_aa
NA TRBJ2-7 TRBD1 TRBV13 TGTGCCAGCAGCTCGCGGGACAGGGGAAGGGGATACGAGCAGTACTTC CASSSRDRGRGYEQYF
NA TRBJ2-7 TRBD2 TRBV7-9 TGTGCCAGCAGCTTAGGAGCGGGGGCCTCCTACGAGCAGTACTTC CASSLGAGASYEQYF
NA TRBJ2-5 TRBD1 TRBV2 TGTGCCAGCAGTGAACTTGGACAGGTTCCAGAGACCCAGTACTTC CASSELGQVPETQYF
NA TRBJ1-2 NA TRBV5-1 TGCGCCAGCAGCTTGCAGGGTTGGGGCTACACCTTC CASSLQGWGYTF
NA TRBJ2-7 NA TRBV5-5 TGTGCCAGCAGCTTGGACAGGCTGAGCTCCTACGAGCAGTACTTC CASSLDRLSSYEQYF
NA TRBJ2-7 TRBD2 TRBV2 TGTGCCAGCAGGAAAGCGGGGCTCTCCTACGAGCAGTACTTC CASRKAGLSYEQYF
NA TRBJ2-1 NA TRBV11-2 TGTGCCAGCAGCTTAGGACACCCACCCACTAGGAATGAGCAGTTCTTC CASSLGHPPTRNEQFF
few TRBJ1-6 NA TRBV27 TGTGCCAGCAGTTTCGTCGCAGCGAATTCACCCCTCCACTTT CASSFVAANSPLHF
once TRBJ2-2 TRBD2 TRBV5-1 TGCGCCAGCAGCCCATTGACTAGCGGGAGTACCGGGGAGCTGTTTTTT CASSPLTSGSTGELFF
NA TRBJ1-2 TRBD1 TRBV11-2 TGTGCCAGCAGCTTTACAGGGGGCATGAGCTATGGCTACACCTTC CASSFTGGMSYGYTF
NA TRBJ1-5 NA TRBV4-1 TGCGCCAGCAGCCTCCCCCCGGAGGGGGGCAGGGGCAATCAGCCCCAGCATTTT CASSLPPEGGRGNQPQHF
NA TRBJ2-1 NA TRBV5-1 TGCGCCAGCAGCCCGGACTCCCCCGCCTACAATGAGCAGTTCTTC CASSPDSPAYNEQFF
NA TRBJ2-5 TRBD2 TRBV4-1 TGCGCCAGCAGCCAAGATCGGGGAGGGGTTGAGACCCAGTACTTC CASSQDRGGVETQYF
NA TRBJ2-7 TRBD1 TRBV18 TGTGCCAGCTCACTTAACGACAGGGCGTACGAGCAGTACTTC CASSLNDRAYEQYF
NA TRBJ2-6 NA TRBV30 TGTGCCTGGAGAGCCTTTGGGGCCAACGTCCTGACTTTC CAWRAFGANVLTF
NA TRBJ1-1 NA TRBV29-1 TGCAGCGTTGATGGTTACACTGAAGCTTTCTTT CSVDGYTEAFF
once TRBJ1-2 NA TRBV5-4 TGTGCCAGCACCTCCTCGTCCAGTTATGGCTACACCTTC CASTSSSSYGYTF
NA TRBJ1-2 NA TRBV28 TGTGCCAGCAGTCCCACGAGGACTGCACGAGAAAACACCTTC CASSPTRTARENTF
NA TRBJ2-2 NA TRBV5-6 TGTGCCAGCAGCTTGGCGGGTGGGGGTCTCGGCGGGGAGCTGTTTTTT CASSLAGGGLGGELFF
once TRBJ1-1 TRBD1 TRBV9 TGTGCCAGCAGCGTAGGGACAGGGGGGTCCCTGAACACTGAAGCTTTCTTT CASSVGTGGSLNTEAFF
NA TRBJ2-7 NA TRBV7-8 TGTGCCAGCAGCTTTACAGAGGGATCCTACGAGCAGTACTTC CASSFTEGSYEQYF
NA TRBJ2-2 TRBD2 TRBV9 TGTGCCAGCAGCGTAGCTACGGCGGGAGGGACCGGGGAGCTGTTTTTT CASSVATAGGTGELFF
once TRBJ2-5 NA TRBV6-5 TGTGCCAGCAGGAGAGCCCAAGAGACCCAGTACTTC CASRRAQETQYF
NA TRBJ1-1 NA TRBV30 TGTGCCTGGAGTTCCTCCGCCACTGAAGCTTTCTTT CAWSSSATEAFF
NA TRBJ1-2 NA TRBV25-1 TGTGCCAGCACTTCAAGGAATTGGGGTAGCTACACCTTC CASTSRNWGSYTF
NA TRBJ1-4 NA TRBV7-9 TGTGCCAGCAGCTTAGGTCCCGTGGGAAAACTGTTTTTT CASSLGPVGKLFF
NA TRBJ1-6 NA TRBV7-9 TGTGCCAGCAGATCAAAGCCGTCTGCAGGGATGGATTCACCCCTCCACTTT CASRSKPSAGMDSPLHF
NA TRBJ1-1 NA TRBV5-1 TGCGCCAGCAGCTTCAACATGAACACTGAAGCTTTCTTT CASSFNMNTEAFF
NA TRBJ2-5 NA TRBV7-2 TGTGCCAGCAGCGCACAAGAGACCCAGTACTTC CASSAQETQYF
NA TRBJ2-7 NA TRBV6-1 TGTGCCACCCCAGGAGGCAACTCCTACGAGCAGTACTTC CATPGGNSYEQYF
NA TRBJ2-7 TRBD2 TRBV4-3 TGCGCCAGCAGCCAAGATGGGGGGACTAGCGTTTACGAGCAGTACTTC CASSQDGGTSVYEQYF
NA TRBJ1-1 NA TRBV7-6 TGTGCCAGCAGCTTAAGTGGGGACACGAACACTGAAGCTTTCTTT CASSLSGDTNTEAFF
NA TRBJ1-2 NA TRBV28 TGTGCCAGCAGTTTAAATCTGGCGGTCGGGGGCTACACCTTC CASSLNLAVGGYTF
NA TRBJ1-1 NA TRBV6-5 TGTGCCAGCAGTCAACGGGCTGAAGCTTTCTTT CASSQRAEAFF
NA TRBJ2-2 TRBD2 TRBV5-1 TGCGCCAGCAGCCCCCGGGGGGTAAGCACCGGGGAGCTGTTTTTT CASSPRGVSTGELFF
few TRBJ2-3 TRBD1 TRBV19 TGTGCCAGTAGTATAGGGGACAGGGGTACGCAGTATTTT CASSIGDRGTQYF
once TRBJ2-7 TRBD2 TRBV5-1 TGCGCCAGCAGCTTGGCTAGCGGGGGAACCGAGCAGTACTTC CASSLASGGTEQYF
NA TRBJ1-6 TRBD1 TRBV6-1 TGTGCCAGCACCCCCGGGACAGGGAATTCACCCCTCCACTTT CASTPGTGNSPLHF
NA TRBJ1-1 NA TRBV5-8 TGTGCCAGCAGCTTGGGACAACCTATTCAGAACACTGAAGCTTTCTTT CASSLGQPIQNTEAFF
once TRBJ2-1 TRBD1 TRBV5-1 TGCGCCAGCAGCTCTCGGACAGGGGGTATTGAGCAGTTCTTC CASSSRTGGIEQFF
NA TRBJ2-3 NA TRBV5-1 TGCGCCAGCAGCTTTGGGCGGAACACAGATACGCAGTATTTT CASSFGRNTDTQYF
NA TRBJ2-7 NA TRBV7-2 TGTGCCAGCAGCGAGAAGGGGAGCTCCTACGAGCAGTACTTC CASSEKGSSYEQYF
NA TRBJ2-7 NA TRBV19 TGTGCCAGTAGTAAAACCCTGCCTTTCCACGAGCAGTACTTC CASSKTLPFHEQYF
once TRBJ2-7 NA TRBV29-1 TGCAGCGTTGAGCGGGCAGGAACGTACGAGCAGTACTTC CSVERAGTYEQYF
NA TRBJ1-1 NA TRBV6-5 TGTGCCAGCAGTTACCCCGGACGAGGAACTGAAGCTTTCTTT CASSYPGRGTEAFF
NA TRBJ2-3 NA TRBV29-1 TGCAGCGGGGGGGCGAGCACAGATACGCAGTATTTT CSGGASTDTQYF
once TRBJ2-3 NA TRBV4-3 TGCGCCAGCAGCCAACCAACAGGGAAGACAGATACGCAGTATTTT CASSQPTGKTDTQYF
NA TRBJ2-7 TRBD1 TRBV10-3 TGTGCCATCAGTAGGGACAGGGGGCAATACGAGCAGTACTTC CAISRDRGQYEQYF
NA TRBJ2-1 NA TRBV29-1 TGCAGCGTGGGGGGCAGAACCTACAATGAGCAGTTCTTC CSVGGRTYNEQFF
NA TRBJ1-1 TRBD1 TRBV29-1 TGCAGCGTTGGAGCAGGGGGCACTGAAGCTTTCTTT CSVGAGGTEAFF
NA TRBJ2-6 NA TRBV5-1 TGCGCCAGCAGCCCGGCCGGGGAAGGGGACCCCTCTGGGGCCAACGTCCTGACTTTC CASSPAGEGDPSGANVLTF
NA TRBJ2-6 TRBD1 TRBV29-1 TGCAGCGCTATTAGGGTTGGGACAGGGGAATCTGGGGCCAACGTCCTGACTTTC CSAIRVGTGESGANVLTF
NA TRBJ2-7 NA TRBV2 TGTGCCAGGGGGGGAGCGGCCCCCTACGAGCAGTACTTC CARGGAAPYEQYF
NA TRBJ1-3 TRBD1 TRBV6-1 TGTGCCAGCAGTCGGACAGGGGATTCTGGAAACACCATATATTTT CASSRTGDSGNTIYF
NA TRBJ2-3 NA TRBV11-2 TGTGCCAGCAGCTTAGATGATAGCGGCACAGATACGCAGTATTTT CASSLDDSGTDTQYF
NA TRBJ2-6 NA TRBV14 TGTGCCAGCAGCCCCCCCAGGTCTGGGGCCAACGTCCTGACTTTC CASSPPRSGANVLTF